Sequencing of this T cell receptor beta chain was carried out in a study of Ad26.COV2.S vaccination and SARS-CoV-2 variants (dated by TCRdb to the early 2020s). In terms of the full investigation: Donors in the vaccine arm were drawn from COV1001, a multicentre, randomized, double-blind, placebo-controlled phase I-IIa trial testing Ad26.COV2.S in healthy adults. Dosing of Ad26.COV2.S was intramuscular, at either 5x10^10 or 1x10^11 viral particles, delivered as one shot or as two shots spaced 56 days apart. The specificity and breadth of SARS-CoV-2-reactive T cell receptors after Ad26.COV2.S vaccination were assessed by TCRbeta repertoire sequencing. The TCR-sequenced set comprised approximately 32 samples: some 20 Ad26.COV2.S vaccine recipients, 5 placebo recipients and 8 SARS-CoV-2 convalescent individuals. Trial participants were randomized into five groups of five, in which low-dose or high-dose Ad26.COV2.S was given once or twice, or placebo was given on both occasions. Investigators did not know the trial group allocation while performing experiments and assessing outcomes.

Beyond this particular receptor, the publication reports: The authors noted that the TCR breadth and depth analyses may have underestimated total T cell responses. After vaccination, spike-specific CD8+ and CD4+ T cell responses were reported to show substantial breadth. Spike-specific TCR breadth was higher in Ad26.COV2.S recipients than in placebo recipients (P = 0.0014). Non-spike TCR breadth was comparable between vaccine and placebo recipients, consistent with the vaccine containing only spike. Comparing responses between vaccine doses or regimens was not something the study was powered to do.

Explained via the paper, the treatment or condition label denotes: about 20 received Ad26.COV2.S at low or high dose, single or two shots; five or six received placebo; per-sample allocation not given. Repertoires of vaccine and placebo recipients were sequenced from samples collected on day 63 after the first injection. In Cohort 1b, 20 to 25 adults aged 18-55 years were enrolled at a single site in Boston, USA, between 29 July and 7 August 2020. Ad26.COV2.S consisted of a replication-incompetent adenovirus type 26 vector by which a prefusion-stabilized SARS-CoV-2 spike protein from the original Wuhan strain was expressed. Trimming costs V 2 bases and J 9 bases, and their ends lie 14 bases apart. Inclusive of the bounding cysteine and phenylalanine, the CDR3 is 14 residues long. Kept here is only the CDR3 DNA, which spans 42 bases and is read in frame from base 1. CDR1 and CDR2 are read off the germline V gene (reference sequence) as SEHNR and FQNEAQ.

On this clone: Its binding antigen is unknown. No quality values exist for individual bases; no much larger clone is one base distant.

TCRbeta CDR3 regions were sequenced with the immunoSEQ Assay. After extraction, genomic DNA underwent amplification by bias-controlled multiplex PCR, followed by high-throughput sequencing. From the authors' description of their analysis: To quantify the absolute abundance of each unique TCRbeta CDR3 region, sequences were collapsed and filtered. T cell fraction was estimated by normalization of TCRbeta template counts to usable DNA, with usable DNA being measured through amplification of reference genes present in all nucleated cells. Repertoire TCRs were annotated as SARS-CoV-2-specific by exact matching of V gene, CDR3 amino acid sequence and J gene to a known reactive TCR set. The reference SARS-CoV-2 TCR set came from MIRA and was filtered for enrichment in COVID-19-positive ImmuneCODE repertoires, removing public or cross-reactive TCRs. Using the MIRA antigens, annotated TCRs were further analysed by specific ORF or by position within an ORF. Depth was the summed frequency of annotated unique rearrangements, while breadth was defined as annotated unique rearrangements over total unique productive rearrangements. Two-sided Wilcoxon rank-sum tests were applied when comparing TCR breadth between groups. Here the immuneACCESS table is served through TCRdb, limited to in-frame sequences with V and J called. Missing clones are a known gap in these copies; in checked studies unresolved V genes cover under half, and the rest lacks a known reason. For V, J and clone size, that table is used; D and trimming come from the DNA. Counted in this sample were 400,000 or so clones; about nine tenths of them appeared once. Approximately 3.7% of the sample lies in the top ten.

Rearrangement joined TRBV7-9 to TRBJ2-1; a tentative D call is TRBD2 (7 bases match). The specimen comprised peripheral blood, sampled in a trial of Ad26.COV2.S vaccine versus placebo. The clonotype comes from a person aged 18 to 59 who received the Ad26.COV2.S COVID-19 vaccine or a placebo. The DNA is as follows: TGTGCCAGCAGCTTACTATCCCGGGGGGCTGAGCAGTTCTTC. Its protein product is CASSLLSRGAEQFF.